Each of the 17 T cell receptor beta chains below was sequenced from the same sample in a study of neurological immune-mediated disorders. TCRdb reprocessed the 5' RACE reads with MiXCR, giving one entry per CDR3 protein. The sample holds fewer than 85,000 distinct CDR3 sequences, about 4.3% seen once. The time point is: longitudinal time-point 3. Material: PBMCs. These receptors were taken from a woman aged 60 to 75 with multiple sclerosis.

Ten or more counts support this clonotype. V and J are TRBV20-1 and TRBJ1-2; 10 bases map to TRBD1. The CDR3 spans 15 residues. V lost 1 base and J lost 2; bases outside the gene matches: 4. Looked up from germline, CDR1 is DFQATT and CDR2 is SNEGSKA (reference sequence). CDR3 sequence reads: CSARATGGQNYGYTF. Written as DNA, the CDR3 is TGCAGTGCTAGAGCGACAGGGGGCCAGAACTATGGCTACACCTTC.

This clonotype was detected ten times or more. The rearrangement joins TRBV3-1 to TRBJ2-3; 9 bases align to TRBD2. The germline V gene has CDR1 LGHDT and CDR2 YNNKEL (reference sequence). Trimming at V came to 4 bases and at J to 2 bases, leaving 7 bases not matched to a gene. The CDR3 spans 16 residues. This CDR3 reads CASSPLAGTTTDTQYF. Written as DNA, the CDR3 is TGTGCCAGCAGCCCGCTAGCGGGAACTACCACAGATACGCAGTATTTT.

This clonotype was seen many times. CDR3 loop: CASSLIGGVRNEQFF. In DNA form, the CDR3 reads TGTGCCAGCAGTTTAATCGGCGGGGTTCGAAATGAGCAGTTCTTC. J is TRBJ2-1 and V is TRBV28; D might be TRBD2 (6 bases). The ends were cut back, 2 bases at V and 7 bases at J, with 15 bases in the middle. Germline V lookup: CDR1 MDHEN, CDR2 SYDVKM. CDR3 length: 15 amino acids. The whole variable domain, remainder taken from reference TRBV28 and TRBJ2-1, is DVKVTQSSRYLVKRTGEKVFLECVQDMDHENMFWYRQDPGLGLRLIYFSYDVKMKEKGDIPEGYSVSREKKERFSLILESASTNQTSMYLCASSLIGGVRNEQFFGPGTRLTVL.

This clonotype was counted at least ten times. This chain uses TRBV5-1 with TRBJ2-5, with D maybe TRBD2 (6 bases). The CDR3 is made up of 15 amino acids. Deletions cut 0 bases from V and 4 bases from J, with 13 bases between. CDR1 is SGHRS and CDR2 is YFSETQ in the germline V gene. The CDR3 region is CASSLEGGAGETQYF. CDR3 nucleotide sequence: TGCGCCAGCAGCTTGGAGGGAGGCGCCGGAGAGACCCAGTACTTC.

This clonotype was seen at least ten times. The genes are TRBV5-1 and TRBJ2-3; D is perhaps TRBD2 (5 bases). V was shortened by 4 bases and J by 0 bases, with 15 bases between the two germline ends. Germline V gene sequence: CDR1 SGHRS, CDR2 YFSETQ. The CDR3 consists of 16 residues. DNA for the CDR3: TGCGCCAGCAGCCTGCGGCGACTAACTAGCACAGATACGCAGTATTTT. Its translation is CASSLRRLTSTDTQYF.

This chain uses TRBV15 with TRBJ2-7; 8 bases fit TRBD1. CDR1 and CDR2 (germline): LNHNV, YYDKDF (reference sequence). V shed 0 bases and J 5 bases; nucleotides not matched to a gene: 18. The CDR3 contains 19 residues. DNA for the CDR3: TGTGCCACCAGCAGAGATTACAAAATTTTTGGACAGGGTGTTCACGAGCAGTACTTC. This gives the protein CATSRDYKIFGQGVHEQYF. The entire variable domain, with the rest obtained from reference TRBV15 and TRBJ2-7, is as follows: DAMVIQNPRYQVTQFGKPVTLSCSQTLNHNVMYWYQQKSSQAPKLLFHYYDKDFNNEADTPDNFQSRRPNTSFCFLDIRSPGLGDTAMYLCATSRDYKIFGQGVHEQYFGPGTRLTVT.

Many counts were recorded for this clonotype. The rearrangement uses TRBV7-2 and TRBJ2-6; possible D gene TRBD1, 6 bases. The germline V gene has CDR1 SGHTA and CDR2 FQGNSA. The CDR3 loop spans 15 amino acids. Trimming took 5 bases from V and 1 from J, leaving 9 bases between them. The CDR3: CASSPGQSGANVLTF. The DNA for the CDR3 is TGTGCCAGCAGCCCAGGACAGTCTGGGGCCAACGTCCTGACTTTC.

This clonotype has ten or more counts. The J gene is TRBJ1-2, the V gene TRBV5-1; 9 nucleotides agree with TRBD1. Germline V CDR1 and CDR2: SGHRS, YFSETQ. The CDR3 runs to 14 residues. The junction had 5 bases not matched to a gene; V was cut back by 4 bases and J by 4 bases. CDR3 sequence (DNA): TGCGCCAGCAGCGTCGGACAGGGGATCTATGGCTACACCTTC. It specifies CASSVGQGIYGYTF.

At least ten counts were recorded for this clonotype. The V call is TRBV2, the J call TRBJ2-4; D is uncertain. The germline V gene encodes CDR1 SNHLY and CDR2 FYNNEI. The CDR3 length is 16 residues. V lost 5 bases and J lost 0, with 14 bases in between. CDR3 region: CASSTRRSPAKNIQYF. In DNA, the CDR3 is TGTGCCAGCAGTACTCGCAGGTCTCCAGCCAAAAACATTCAGTACTTC.

This clonotype was seen repeatedly, ten times or more. The chain uses TRBV20-1 and TRBJ1-4; no clear D gene. Trimming left V 2 bases short and J 5 bases short, with 9 bases between. The CDR3 loop spans 13 amino acids. Germline V gene lookup returns CDR1 DFQATT and CDR2 SNEGSKA (reference sequence). The CDR3 loop is CSARFPGNEKLFF. The CDR3 region has the DNA TGCAGTGCTAGATTTCCGGGGAATGAAAAACTGTTTTTT.

This clonotype was recorded at least ten times. The V and J genes are TRBV7-2 and TRBJ2-1; 10 bases map to TRBD2. The CDR3 runs 16 residues. Germline assignment: CDR1 SGHTA and CDR2 FQGNSA. The V gene end was trimmed by 0 bases and the J gene end by 9 bases; junction bases not matched to a gene: 8. Here the CDR3 DNA reads TGTGCCAGCAGCTTAGCGGGAGCGGGGGGGACCAGTGAGCAGTTCTTC. Protein: CASSLAGAGGTSEQFF.

The table lists this clonotype with many counts. The chain employs TRBV9 and TRBJ2-1; the match to TRBD2 covers 10 bases. CDR3 length equals 16 residues. Per the germline V gene, CDR1 is SGDLS and CDR2 is YYNGEE. After removal of 0 bases from V and 6 bases from J, the junction contained 6 bases not matched to a gene. The CDR3 DNA is TGTGCCAGCAGCGTAGGTCCAGCGGGGGGGTCCAATGAGCAGTTCTTC. It translates to CASSVGPAGGSNEQFF.

This clonotype was counted ten times or more. J is TRBJ2-1 and V is TRBV7-2, with D tentatively TRBD1 (5 bases). Germline CDR1 and CDR2: SGHTA and FQGNSA. The V end was cut by 8 bases, the J end by 4 bases, with 9 bases between. CDR3 length equals 12 residues. The CDR3: CASRRAYNEQFF. CDR3 coding DNA: TGTGCCAGCCGCAGGGCTTACAATGAGCAGTTCTTC. Combining the CDR3 with reference TRBV7-2 and TRBJ2-1 gives the whole variable domain GAGVSQSPSNKVTEKGKDVELRCDPISGHTALYWYRQSLGQGLEFLIYFQGNSAPDKSGLPSDRFSAERTGGSVSTLTIQRTQQEDSAVYLCASRRAYNEQFFGPGTRLTVL.

This clonotype came up many times. The rearrangement joins TRBV6-4 to TRBJ1-2; D gene uncertain. CDR3 size: 15 residues. Germline CDR1 and CDR2: MRHNA and SNTAGT. The V end was cut by 0 bases, the J end by 7 bases, with 15 bases between. CDR3 protein: CASSDSTDARRGYTF. For the CDR3, the DNA is TGTGCCAGCAGTGACTCGACGGACGCTCGGCGTGGCTACACCTTC.

This clonotype has a count of ten or more. The V and J genes are TRBV15 and TRBJ2-6; D not resolved. The germline gives CDR1 LNHNV, CDR2 YYDKDF (reference sequence). This CDR3 is built from 16 residues. The V end was cut by 5 bases, the J end by 1 base, with 12 bases between. CDR3 DNA: TGTGCCACCAGCCCGGTGTGGGGATCTGGGGCCAACGTCCTGACTTTC. It translates to CATSPVWGSGANVLTF.

The chain is built from TRBV4-1 and TRBJ2-5; D ambiguous. Germline assignment: CDR1 MGHRA and CDR2 YSYEKL. V shed 0 bases and J shed 1 base, with 6 bases lying between them. The length of the CDR3 is 14 residues. The CDR3 here is CASSQEGSQETQYF. DNA for the CDR3: TGCGCCAGCAGCCAAGAGGGCAGCCAAGAGACCCAGTACTTC.

V usage is TRBV4-2 and J usage is TRBJ1-4; D unclear. This CDR3 region has 14 residues. Deletions cut 8 bases from V and 7 bases from J, with 17 bases between. CDR1 and CDR2 from the germline V gene are LGHNA and YNFKEQ. The CDR3 DNA sequence: TGTGCCAGCCAAGATGTCGTGACCTCTGAAAAACTGTTTTTT. As protein: CASQDVVTSEKLFF.